The 27 T cell receptor beta chains presented below share a single source sample, sequenced in a study of cytomegalovirus exposure and HLA in healthy donors. The PCR ran on 60 Vbeta and 13 Jbeta primers. The method was immunoSEQ multiplex PCR; TCRdb's version includes in-frame clones alone and lacks a portion of them. This sample yields roughly 100,000 clones, of which around 9.6% are seen a single time; 5.1% belongs to the top ten. Sequencing was carried out using PBMCs. The receptors come from a middle-aged man in good health and CMV-seropositive.

V gene TRBV6-6 combines with J gene TRBJ1-3; 9 bases agree with TRBD1. Trimming cost V 5 bases and J 6 bases; bases outside gene matches: 5. This CDR3 is 14 amino acids long. Germline CDR1 reads MNHNY; CDR2 reads SVGAGI (reference sequence). CDR3 protein: CASSPTGGANTIYF. Here the CDR3 DNA reads TGTGCCAGCAGTCCCACAGGGGGCGCAAACACCATATATTTT.

This rearrangement joins TRBV5-4 to TRBJ2-2, with D possibly being TRBD1 (6 bases). The CDR3 consists of 14 residues. Germline lookup yields CDR1 SGHNT and CDR2 YYREEE (reference sequence). Trimming removed 2 bases from V and 4 bases from J, with 9 bases in between. CDR3 DNA sequence: TGTGCCAGCAGCTTACAGGGCAGCACCGGGGAGCTGTTTTTT. This encodes CASSLQGSTGELFF. Together with reference TRBV5-4 and TRBJ2-2, the CDR3 gives the full variable domain: ETGVTQSPTHLIKTRGQQVTLRCSSQSGHNTVSWYQQALGQGPQFIFQYYREEENGRGNFPPRFSGLQFPNYSSELNVNALELDDSALYLCASSLQGSTGELFFGEGSRLTVL.

This clone showed up just a few times. V is TRBV29-1 and J is TRBJ1-2, with D possibly TRBD1 on 6 matching bases. The CDR3 is 16 amino acids. Per germline, CDR1 SQVTM and CDR2 ANQGSEA. Trimming took off 6 bases at V and 0 bases at J, with 20 bases between the two ends. The CDR3 here is CSVDTTIRGSNYGYTF. DNA of the CDR3: TGCAGCGTAGATACAACTATCAGGGGCTCTAACTATGGCTACACCTTC.

This clone has only a few counts. The CDR3 DNA reads as TGTGCCAGCAGCTTAACCCACGGGACTGAAGCTTTCTTT. Its protein is CASSLTHGTEAFF. V gene TRBV7-3 combines with J gene TRBJ1-1, with unresolved D. CDR3 size: 13 residues. Per germline, CDR1 SGHTA and CDR2 FQGTGA. Trimming took 0 bases from V and 5 from J, leaving 7 bases between them.

The J gene is TRBJ1-5, the V gene TRBV10-3; D is unresolved. CDR3 size: 14 residues. CDR1 and CDR2 from the germline V gene are ENHRY and SYGVKD. V lost 11 bases and J 3 bases, leaving 17 bases between the germline ends. CDR3 protein: CASQSGEHNQPQHF. The CDR3 DNA is TGTGCCTCGCAGTCCGGGGAACACAATCAGCCCCAGCATTTT.

This rearrangement joins TRBV28 to TRBJ2-7; maybe TRBD2 (8 bases). Looked up from germline, CDR1 is MDHEN and CDR2 is SYDVKM. CDR3 size: 15 residues. The V gene lost 6 bases and the J gene lost 6 bases, with 21 bases spanning the gap. For the CDR3, the DNA is TGTGCCAGCAGCCAGGGGGGAGCGGGAGTGGGCGAGCAGTACTTC. Translation: CASSQGGAGVGEQYF. The variable domain in full, completed from reference TRBV28 and TRBJ2-7, reads DVKVTQSSRYLVKRTGEKVFLECVQDMDHENMFWYRQDPGLGLRLIYFSYDVKMKEKGDIPEGYSVSREKKERFSLILESASTNQTSMYLCASSQGGAGVGEQYFGPGTRLTVT.

This chain uses TRBV11-2 with TRBJ2-1; no definite D call. Trimming removed 5 bases at V and 8 bases at J, with 13 bases between. Germline V CDR1 and CDR2: SGHAT, FQNNGV. This CDR3 region has 13 residues. CDR3: CASSSNPLDEQFF. CDR3 in DNA: TGTGCCAGCAGCAGTAATCCACTCGATGAGCAGTTCTTC.

About this clone itself: Other DNA sequences from this sample encode an identical CDR3 as well. The chain has TRBV11-2 and TRBJ2-7; D unclear. The V end was cut by 4 bases, the J end by 3 bases, with 4 bases between. The CDR3 is made up of 11 amino acids. In germline, CDR1 is SGHAT, CDR2 FQNNGV. CDR3 nucleotide sequence: TGTGCCAGCAGCTCGGGCTACGAGCAGTACTTC. This translates into CASSSGYEQYF.

This clone was detected a few times. The chain is built from TRBV6-5 and TRBJ1-2; D uncertain. The CDR3 spans 13 residues. Germline CDR1 is MNHEY and CDR2 is SVGAGI. V was pared by 6 bases and J by 1 base, with 9 bases between. The CDR3 sequence is CASRNSLNYGYTF. CDR3 DNA: TGTGCCAGCAGAAACAGTCTTAACTATGGCTACACCTTC.

Regarding this clone: Germline and junction disagree at one end, which may indicate a read error. The chain recombines TRBV6-5 with TRBJ1-1; 7 nucleotides align to TRBD1. The CDR3 sequence is 13 residues long. Germline lookup yields CDR1 MNHEY and CDR2 SVGAGI. The CDR3 DNA reads as TGTGCCAGCAGCCTACAGACAGGGTTCGTAACGGACTTT. It yields the protein CASSLQTGFVTDF.

The sample holds one count of this clone. The chain is built from TRBV14 and TRBJ1-2; TRBD1 aligns across 9 bases. The CDR3 extends over 15 amino acids. V trimming: 4 bases; J trimming: 3 bases; junction bases outside the gene matches: 6. Germline V gives CDR1 SGHDN, CDR2 FVKESK. This chain's CDR3 is CASSLGQGKYYGYTF. In DNA, the CDR3 is TGTGCCAGCAGCCTGGGACAGGGCAAATACTATGGCTACACCTTC.

This clone was counted between two and nine times. The identical CDR3 is also encoded by other nucleotide sequences in the sample. The chain couples TRBV7-9 to TRBJ1-1; no definite D call. There are 12 residues in the CDR3. Germline loops: CDR1 SEHNR, CDR2 FQNEAQ (reference sequence). Trimming removed 1 base from V and 3 bases from J, with 3 bases in between. The CDR3 here is CASSLVDTEAFF. Here the CDR3 DNA reads TGTGCCAGCAGCTTAGTAGACACTGAAGCTTTCTTT.

The J gene is TRBJ1-3, the V gene TRBV21-1; the table's TRBD1 call for D was not verified on the DNA. TRBV21-1 is noted as a pseudogene. The length of the CDR3 is 18 residues. The DNA of the CDR3 is TGTGCCAGCAGCACTCCCGGGACAGGGCTTCTCTCTGGAAACACCATATATTTT. It specifies CASSTPGTGLLSGNTIYF.

This chain uses TRBV27 with TRBJ2-5, with a possible D match to TRBD1 (6 bases). This CDR3 is built from 14 residues. The germline V and J ends were trimmed by 5 bases and 6 bases, with 16 bases remaining between them. CDR1 and CDR2 from the germline V gene are MNHEY and SMNVEV (reference sequence). The CDR3 DNA reads as TGTGCCAGCAGTGAACAGGGTCGGTCAAAGACCCAGTACTTC. This encodes CASSEQGRSKTQYF.

This clone was seen a handful of times. The chain uses TRBV6-6 and TRBJ2-1; D possibly corresponds to TRBD1 (5 bases). The CDR3 length is 14 residues. With 2 bases removed from V and 6 bases from J, the gap between germline ends came to 11 bases. In germline, CDR1 is MNHNY, CDR2 SVGAGI (reference sequence). The CDR3 protein is CASSYMTDSNEQFF. DNA of the CDR3: TGTGCCAGCAGTTACATGACAGATAGCAATGAGCAGTTCTTC.

This clone was seen only a few times. V usage is TRBV2 and J usage is TRBJ2-7; 12 bases agree with TRBD1. This CDR3 is 15 amino acids long. V shed 5 bases, J shed 5 bases, and the junction held 7 bases outside the gene matches. Germline V lookup: CDR1 SNHLY, CDR2 FYNNEI. The CDR3 here is CASSYGTGGTNEQYF. CDR3 bases: TGTGCCAGCAGTTATGGGACAGGGGGCACGAACGAGCAGTACTTC.

This clone was seen a handful of times. This chain links TRBV10-1 with TRBJ1-3; D uncertain. Between the trimmed V and J ends, which lost 4 bases and 0 bases, there was a span of 7 bases. The CDR3 consists of 14 residues. The V gene's germline CDR1 is WNHNN and CDR2 SYGVQD (reference sequence). The CDR3 loop is CASSGKSSGNTIYF. In nucleotides, the CDR3 is TGCGCCAGCAGTGGAAAGAGCTCTGGAAACACCATATATTTT.

This clone was recorded a few times. The rearrangement uses TRBV28 and TRBJ1-6, with D possibly TRBD1 on 5 matching bases. Germline CDR1 reads MDHEN; CDR2 reads SYDVKM. This CDR3 comprises 16 residues. V lost 4 bases to trimming and J lost 5 bases, with 15 bases between them. The CDR3 region is CASSSGLGRNNSPLHF. The DNA of the CDR3 is TGTGCCAGCAGTTCGGGACTCGGACGGAATAATTCACCCCTCCACTTT.

The gene calls are TRBV7-6 and TRBJ2-7, with 10 bases matching TRBD1. The CDR3 covers 14 residues. V was pared by 1 base and J by 7 bases, with 4 bases of the junction left unmatched. In germline, CDR1 is SGHVS, CDR2 FNYEAQ. DNA of the CDR3: TGTGCCAGCAGCTTAGGACAGGGGGCAGGGGAGCAGTACTTC. Amino acids: CASSLGQGAGEQYF.

This clone has more than one count but fewer than ten. The CDR3 nucleotides read TGTGCCAGCAGCAAGGACAGGGGGCTGTCAGATACGCAGTATTTT. Encoded protein: CASSKDRGLSDTQYF. V usage is TRBV5-6 and J usage is TRBJ2-3; 11 bases line up with TRBD1. Germline CDR1 SGHDT, CDR2 YYEEEE. The CDR3 covers 15 residues. V gave up 4 bases and J gave up 4 bases; unmatched junction bases: 5. Filled out from reference TRBV5-6 and TRBJ2-3, the complete variable domain reads DAGVTQSPTHLIKTRGQQVTLRCSPKSGHDTVSWYQQALGQGPQFIFQYYEEEERQRGNFPDRFSGHQFPNYSSELNVNALLLGDSALYLCASSKDRGLSDTQYFGPGTRLTVL.

The chain uses TRBV27 and TRBJ1-1; the D gene is possibly TRBD1 (6 bases). This CDR3 has 13 amino acids. CDR1 and CDR2 from the germline V gene are MNHEY and SMNVEV (reference sequence). Trimming took 6 bases from V and 1 from J, leaving 9 bases between them. The CDR3 DNA reads as TGTGCCAGCAGCCTGGGACAGAACACTGAAGCTTTCTTT. Translating it yields CASSLGQNTEAFF.

This clone was counted only a few times. The V and J genes are TRBV6-5 and TRBJ2-1; TRBD1 agrees at 7 bases. Trimming removed 5 bases from V and 5 bases from J; junction bases left unmatched: 6. There are 14 residues in the CDR3. Germline assignment: CDR1 MNHEY and CDR2 SVGAGI. The CDR3 loop is CASSRGTEHNEQFF. In nucleotides, the CDR3 is TGTGCCAGCAGTAGGGGGACAGAACACAATGAGCAGTTCTTC.

This chain joins TRBV28 and TRBJ2-7; 11 bases are a match to TRBD2. V was pared by 3 bases and J by 3 bases, with 10 bases of the junction left unmatched. Germline CDR1 is MDHEN and CDR2 is SYDVKM. This CDR3 contains 17 residues. The CDR3 region has the DNA TGTGCCAGCAGTTTCGAACTAGCGGGGGAGAGAGGCTACGAGCAGTACTTC. Translated, it gives CASSFELAGERGYEQYF.

The V call is TRBV28, the J call TRBJ1-1; TRBD1 is a possible D gene (6 bases). Trimming removed 5 bases at V and 0 bases at J, with 13 bases between. This CDR3 region has 15 residues. Germline V gives CDR1 MDHEN, CDR2 SYDVKM. CDR3 nucleotides: TGTGCCAGCAGTCCCCCCAGGGGCTTGAACACTGAAGCTTTCTTT. Translated, it gives CASSPPRGLNTEAFF.

This sequence joins TRBV6-1 and TRBJ2-2, with 8 bases lining up with TRBD2. V lost 5 bases and J lost 7; bases outside the gene matches: 9. The CDR3 consists of 15 residues. Germline V gives CDR1 MNHNS, CDR2 SASEGT. The CDR3 DNA is TGTGCCAGCAGTCCCTGGACTAGCTTAGGCGGGGAGCTGTTTTTT. Its translation: CASSPWTSLGGELFF.

This clone has just a few counts. The rearrangement joins TRBV15 to TRBJ1-4, with D uncertain. This CDR3 is built from 14 residues. V was shortened by 1 base and J by 4 bases, with 7 bases between the two germline ends. CDR1 LNHNV and CDR2 YYDKDF come from the germline V gene (reference sequence). CDR3 nucleotides: TGTGCCACCAGCAGAGGGCAGGTTAATGAAAAACTGTTTTTT. It codes for CATSRGQVNEKLFF.

This clone was detected a few times. The chain joins TRBV20-1 to TRBJ2-7; tentatively, D is TRBD1 (6 bases). CDR1 and CDR2 from the germline V gene are DFQATT and SNEGSKA (reference sequence). The CDR3 sequence is 11 residues long. Trimming took off 7 bases at V and 3 bases at J, with 10 bases between the two ends. This CDR3 reads CSGDRSYEQYF. The CDR3 DNA sequence: TGCAGTGGAGACAGGAGCTACGAGCAGTACTTC.